The 27 T cell receptor beta chains listed next were all sequenced from one sample in a study of a mutant IDH1 vaccine in newly diagnosed glioma. For these TCRs, the target antigens are not known. As for time point: week 5, during vaccination. In every dose of vaccine, 300 ug of mutant IDH1 20-mer peptide was given alongside topical imiquimod. Sequencing used immunoSEQ multiplex PCR; TCRdb keeps in-frame clones, though not all of them. This table holds about 50,000 clones, roughly four fifths found once. The source was PBMCs, collected from a glioma patient whose treatment included an IDH1 peptide vaccine. The receptors shown here come from a woman in her fifties or sixties with glioma.

This sequence joins TRBV4-2 and TRBJ2-3; no reliable D call. The CDR3 sequence is 14 residues long. Germline-derived CDR1 and CDR2 are LGHNA and YNFKEQ. Trimming shortened V by 5 bases and J by 4 bases, and 13 bases separated the two germline ends. CDR3 DNA: TGTGCCAGCAGCTTTCGAATCGGGTCAGATACGCAGTATTTT. It encodes CASSFRIGSDTQYF.

The sample holds a few counts of this clone. CDR3 sequence (DNA): TGTGCCAGTAGTCGGGAGTCCTCCTACGAGCAGTACTTC. Translation gives CASSRESSYEQYF. The rearrangement uses TRBV19 and TRBJ2-7; possibly TRBD2 for D (6 bases). V was shortened by 5 bases and J by 0 bases, with 8 bases between the two germline ends. This CDR3 is built from 13 residues. The V gene's germline CDR1 is LNHDA and CDR2 SQIVND (reference sequence).

The chain combines TRBV27 with TRBJ2-3, with 9 bases aligning to TRBD2. The CDR3 has 16 residues. CDR1 is MNHEY, CDR2 SMNVEV, per germline (reference sequence). V shed 3 bases, J shed 4 bases, and the junction held 8 bases outside the gene matches. The chain's CDR3 is CASSFPWSGGPDTQYF. The CDR3 region has the DNA TGTGCCAGCAGTTTCCCTTGGAGCGGGGGGCCAGATACGCAGTATTTT.

The chain recombines TRBV10-3 with TRBJ2-7; no firm D call. Per the germline V gene, CDR1 is ENHRY and CDR2 is SYGVKD. V was clipped by 0 bases and J by 7 bases, with 7 bases between them. This CDR3 is built from 12 residues. CDR3 coding DNA: TGTGCCATCAGTGAGTCTTTCGGAGAGCAGTACTTC. Encoded protein: CAISESFGEQYF.

V is TRBV14 and J is TRBJ1-4, with D possibly TRBD1 on 6 matching bases. CDR1 is SGHDN and CDR2 is FVKESK in the germline V gene. This CDR3 is built from 14 residues. V was shortened by 1 base and J by 7 bases, with 10 bases between the two germline ends. The CDR3 sequence: CASSQAGAGEKLFF. DNA of the CDR3: TGTGCCAGCAGCCAAGCGGGGGCGGGTGAAAAACTGTTTTTT.

The rearrangement links TRBV18 to TRBJ2-7, with D tentatively TRBD2 (5 bases). Germline V gene sequence: CDR1 KGHSH, CDR2 LQKENI. This CDR3 is 13 amino acids long. Trimming removed 2 bases from V and 3 bases from J, with 8 bases in between. The CDR3 spells CASSPFRDYEQYF. DNA of the CDR3: TGTGCCAGCTCACCATTCCGGGACTACGAGCAGTACTTC.

The gene calls are TRBV10-3 and TRBJ1-3; 9 bases are shared with TRBD1. CDR3 length: 16 amino acids. The junction had 10 bases not matched to a gene; V was cut back by 6 bases and J by 4 bases. Germline V gives CDR1 ENHRY, CDR2 SYGVKD. CDR3 sequence (DNA): TGTGCCATCAGCGGGACAGGGTTGAGGATCGGAAACACCATATATTTT. Translating gives CAISGTGLRIGNTIYF.

The chain uses TRBV5-1 and TRBJ2-3; a possible D gene is TRBD1 (5 bases). The CDR3 consists of 16 residues. Germline loops: CDR1 SGHRS, CDR2 YFSETQ. V was cut by 7 bases and J by 1 base, with 19 bases left in between. CDR3 in DNA: TGCGCCAGCGCCCCAACCGGAGCAGGGCGCACAGATACGCAGTATTTT. It specifies CASAPTGAGRTDTQYF.

The V and J genes are TRBV19 and TRBJ1-3; D is uncertain. V dropped 3 bases and J dropped 0 bases, with 6 bases sitting between them. In germline, CDR1 is LNHDA, CDR2 SQIVND (reference sequence). The CDR3 is 14 amino acids. This chain's CDR3 is CASSIESSGNTIYF. CDR3 in DNA: TGTGCCAGTAGTATCGAAAGCTCTGGAAACACCATATATTTT.

The chain uses TRBV28 and TRBJ2-5, with a weak D call TRBD1 (6 bases). The V gene lost 3 bases and the J gene lost 1 base, with 15 bases spanning the gap. Germline CDR1 reads MDHEN; CDR2 reads SYDVKM. This CDR3 is 16 amino acids long. CDR3: CASSFPGTPGQETQYF. The DNA of the CDR3 is TGTGCCAGCAGTTTTCCCGGGACACCCGGCCAAGAGACCCAGTACTTC.

V gene TRBV2 combines with J gene TRBJ2-7; 7 bases are shared with TRBD1. V shed 3 bases, J shed 9 bases, and the junction held 11 bases outside the gene matches. This CDR3 is 14 amino acids long. Germline-derived CDR1 and CDR2 are SNHLY and FYNNEI. The CDR3 region is CASSDPTGTGGQYF. The CDR3 DNA is TGTGCCAGCAGTGATCCGACAGGGACCGGAGGGCAGTACTTC.

V gene TRBV18 combines with J gene TRBJ2-7; a possible D gene is TRBD1 (5 bases). V was cut by 3 bases and J by 5 bases, with 11 bases left in between. The CDR3 covers 13 residues. Per germline, CDR1 KGHSH and CDR2 LQKENI. The CDR3 DNA sequence: TGTGCCAGCTCACCGATCAGGGAAAACGAGCAGTACTTC. Protein product: CASSPIRENEQYF.

V usage is TRBV5-4 and J usage is TRBJ2-3; D is tentatively TRBD1 or TRBD2 (6 bases each). The ends were cut back, 4 bases at V and 3 bases at J, with 9 bases in the middle. Germline V CDR1 and CDR2: SGHNT, YYREEE (reference sequence). There are 13 residues in the CDR3. The CDR3 sequence is CASSRGGTDTQYF. The CDR3 DNA sequence: TGTGCCAGCAGCAGAGGGGGGACAGATACGCAGTATTTT.

A few counts support this clone. J is TRBJ2-7 and V is TRBV6-1; D is undetermined. This CDR3 contains 11 residues. The V end lost 6 bases, the J end lost 2 bases, and 5 bases lay between the germline ends. CDR1 and CDR2 from the germline V gene are MNHNS and SASEGT. CDR3 DNA sequence: TGTGCCAGCAGCCGAGCCTACGAGCAGTACTTC. It yields the protein CASSRAYEQYF.

V and J are TRBV6-1 and TRBJ1-2; D gene uncertain. Germline values: CDR1 MNHNS, CDR2 SASEGT. This CDR3 is built from 12 residues. The V gene lost 7 bases and the J gene lost 4 bases, with 10 bases spanning the gap. DNA for the CDR3: TGTGCCAGCACTCCGGGCTTCTATGGCTACACCTTC. This encodes CASTPGFYGYTF.

The genes are TRBV9 and TRBJ1-3, with D hard to call. Germline values: CDR1 SGDLS, CDR2 YYNGEE. Trimming took 0 bases from V and 4 from J, leaving 17 bases between them. This CDR3 comprises 17 residues. In DNA, the CDR3 is TGTGCCAGCAGCGTAGAGTTGGCAGGTCTGGGCGGAAACACCATATATTTT. It codes for CASSVELAGLGGNTIYF.

This clone came up once. V usage is TRBV5-5 and J usage is TRBJ2-1; a possible D gene is TRBD2 (5 bases). Germline values: CDR1 SGHKS, CDR2 YYEKEE (reference sequence). Trimming pared 4 bases from V and 5 bases from J, leaving 16 bases between. This CDR3 has 15 residues. For the CDR3, the DNA is TGTGCCAGCAGCCCAACCGTTCTCGGGGACAATGAGCAGTTCTTC. Translated: CASSPTVLGDNEQFF.

This rearrangement joins TRBV5-4 to TRBJ1-6, with D hard to call. CDR1 SGHNT and CDR2 YYREEE come from the germline V gene (reference sequence). Deletions cut 6 bases from V and 6 bases from J, with 16 bases between. CDR3 length: 15 residues. CDR3 coding DNA: TGTGCCAGCAACCTCGCCGGGAGCAGTAATTCACCCCTCCACTTT. Translated, it gives CASNLAGSSNSPLHF.

This clone was detected a few times. The chain is built from TRBV9 and TRBJ1-1; 8 nucleotides line up with TRBD1. The length of the CDR3 is 15 residues. V shed 4 bases, J shed 3 bases, and the junction held 8 bases outside the gene matches. CDR1 SGDLS and CDR2 YYNGEE come from the germline V gene. This CDR3 is CASSFLAQGDTEAFF. Written as DNA, the CDR3 is TGTGCCAGCAGCTTCCTCGCACAGGGGGACACTGAAGCTTTCTTT.

This clone is a singleton in its sample. This chain connects TRBV29-1 to TRBJ2-1; D gene uncertain. Germline V gene lookup returns CDR1 SQVTM and CDR2 ANQGSEA. The CDR3 is 13 amino acids. V lost 8 bases to trimming and J lost 0 bases, with 11 bases between them. CDR3 nucleotide sequence: TGCAGCATTCAGGTAAACTCCTACAATGAGCAGTTCTTC. The encoded protein is CSIQVNSYNEQFF.

V gene TRBV5-4 combines with J gene TRBJ2-1; 13 bases are shared with TRBD2. In germline, CDR1 is SGHNT, CDR2 YYREEE (reference sequence). The V gene end was trimmed by 4 bases and the J gene end by 6 bases; junction bases not matched to a gene: 4. This CDR3 comprises 15 residues. In nucleotides, the CDR3 is TGTGCCAGCAGCGCCGGGACTAGCGGGGCCAATGAGCAGTTCTTC. This encodes CASSAGTSGANEQFF. Complete variable domain (other parts from reference TRBV5-4 and TRBJ2-1): ETGVTQSPTHLIKTRGQQVTLRCSSQSGHNTVSWYQQALGQGPQFIFQYYREEENGRGNFPPRFSGLQFPNYSSELNVNALELDDSALYLCASSAGTSGANEQFFGPGTRLTVL.

This chain uses TRBV5-8 with TRBJ1-1; tentatively, D is TRBD1 (5 bases). V lost 7 bases, J lost 5 bases, and 15 bases lay in between. The germline CDR1 and CDR2 sequences are SGHTS and YDEGEE. This CDR3 comprises 13 residues. The CDR3 sequence is CASEGRRGTEAFF. In nucleotides, the CDR3 is TGTGCCAGCGAAGGACGCCGGGGGACTGAAGCTTTCTTT. The whole variable domain, filled in from reference TRBV5-8 and TRBJ1-1, reads EAGVTQSPTHLIKTRGQQATLRCSPISGHTSVYWYQQALGLGLQFLLWYDEGEERNRGNFPPRFSGRQFPNYSSELNVNALELEDSALYLCASEGRRGTEAFFGQGTRLTVV.

CDR3 DNA: TGTGCCAGCCAGGACAGCTCTAACTATGGCTACACCTTC. It translates to CASQDSSNYGYTF. The genes are TRBV19 and TRBJ1-2; perhaps TRBD1 as D (6 bases). CDR1 is LNHDA, CDR2 SQIVND, per germline (reference sequence). The CDR3 runs 13 residues. Deletions cut 9 bases from V and 0 bases from J, with 11 bases between. Based on the CDR3 plus reference TRBV19 and TRBJ1-2, the full variable domain is DGGITQSPKYLFRKEGQNVTLSCEQNLNHDAMYWYRQDPGQGLRLIYYSQIVNDFQKGDIAEGYSVSREKKESFPLTVTSAQKNPTAFYLCASQDSSNYGYTFGSGTRLTVV.

The V gene is TRBV11-2, the J gene TRBJ2-3, with TRBD2 identical over 8 bases. CDR3 size: 13 residues. CDR1 is SGHAT, CDR2 FQNNGV, per germline. Losses at the gene ends were 3 bases for V and 5 bases for J; bases not matched to a gene: 1. This CDR3 reads CASSFTSGDTQYF. The DNA for the CDR3 is TGTGCCAGCAGCTTCACTAGCGGAGATACGCAGTATTTT.

The chain links TRBV7-3 to TRBJ2-3; 8 bases match TRBD1. The CDR3 runs to 14 residues. CDR1 and CDR2 (germline): SGHTA, FQGTGA. J lost 9 bases, V lost 1 base, and 6 bases had no gene match. The DNA of the CDR3 is TGTGCCAGCAGCTTAAGCAGGGGGCATGACACGCAGTATTTT. Its translation: CASSLSRGHDTQYF.

This sequence joins TRBV9 and TRBJ1-2, with D possibly matching TRBD1 (5 bases). The CDR3 covers 15 residues. Trimming stripped 4 bases from V and 6 bases from J, with 19 bases between. The germline gives CDR1 SGDLS, CDR2 YYNGEE. DNA for the CDR3: TGTGCCAGCAGCCCAGAGGAGGGGCGCCTGGATGGCTACACCTTC. Residues: CASSPEEGRLDGYTF.

CDR3 nucleotides: TGTGCCTGGAGTGTAAGAGCGAGGACCCGTCTAGGCTACACCTTC. It translates to CAWSVRARTRLGYTF. The rearrangement uses TRBV30 and TRBJ1-2, with unresolved D. Germline V gene lookup returns CDR1 GTSNPN and CDR2 SVGIG (reference sequence). The CDR3 consists of 15 residues. The V end was cut by 0 bases, the J end by 8 bases, with 19 bases between.